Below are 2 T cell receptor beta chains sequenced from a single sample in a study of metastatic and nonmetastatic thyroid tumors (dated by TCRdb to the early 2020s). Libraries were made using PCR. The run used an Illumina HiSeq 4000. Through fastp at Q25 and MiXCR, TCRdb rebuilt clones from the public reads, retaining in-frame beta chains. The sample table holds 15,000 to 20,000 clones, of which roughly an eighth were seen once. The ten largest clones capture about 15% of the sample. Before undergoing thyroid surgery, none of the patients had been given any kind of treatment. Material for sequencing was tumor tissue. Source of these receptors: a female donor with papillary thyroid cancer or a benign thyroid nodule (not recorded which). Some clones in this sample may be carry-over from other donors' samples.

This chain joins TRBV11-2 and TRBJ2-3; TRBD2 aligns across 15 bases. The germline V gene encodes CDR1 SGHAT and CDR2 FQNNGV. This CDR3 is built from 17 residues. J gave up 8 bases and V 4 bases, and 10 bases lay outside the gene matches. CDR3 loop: CASSSIYWTSGRGTQYF. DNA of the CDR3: TGTGCCAGCAGCTCTATTTACTGGACTAGCGGGAGGGGTACGCAGTATTTT.

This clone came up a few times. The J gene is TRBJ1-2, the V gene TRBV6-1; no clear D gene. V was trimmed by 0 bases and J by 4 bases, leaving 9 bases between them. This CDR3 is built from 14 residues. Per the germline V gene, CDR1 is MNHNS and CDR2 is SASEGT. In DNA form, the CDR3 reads TGTGCCAGCAGTGAAGCAACTTGGGGCTATGGCTACACCTTC. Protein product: CASSEATWGYGYTF.